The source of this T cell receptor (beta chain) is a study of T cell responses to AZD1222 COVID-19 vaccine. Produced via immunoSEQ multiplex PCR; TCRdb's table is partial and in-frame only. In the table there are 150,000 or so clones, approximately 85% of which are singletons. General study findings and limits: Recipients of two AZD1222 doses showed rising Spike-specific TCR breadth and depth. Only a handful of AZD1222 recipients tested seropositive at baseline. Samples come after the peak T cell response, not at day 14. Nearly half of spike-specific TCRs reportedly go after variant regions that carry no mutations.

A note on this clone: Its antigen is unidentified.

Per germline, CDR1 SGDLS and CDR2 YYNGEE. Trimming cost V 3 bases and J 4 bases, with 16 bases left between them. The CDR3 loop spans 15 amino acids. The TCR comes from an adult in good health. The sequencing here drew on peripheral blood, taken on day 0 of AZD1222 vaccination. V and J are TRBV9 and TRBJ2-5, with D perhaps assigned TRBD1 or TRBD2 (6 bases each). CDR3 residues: CASSGQWGAVETQYF. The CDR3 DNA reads TGTGCCAGCAGCGGACAATGGGGGGCGGTAGAGACCCAGTACTTC.